These T cell receptor beta chains were read from a single sample in a study of cytomegalovirus exposure and HLA in healthy donors. The method was immunoSEQ multiplex PCR; TCRdb's version includes in-frame clones alone and lacks a portion of them. The sample contains 150,000 to 200,000 clones, about 10% of which appear only once. The sequencing sample was made of PBMCs. These receptors were collected from a woman aged 25 to 39 in good health and CMV-seropositive. The CDR3 runs from the conserved cysteine through the conserved F or W. The order of the fields is V gene, J gene, CDR3 protein.

V gene: TRBV7-7; J gene: TRBJ2-3; CDR3 protein: CASSKTGGMSTDTQYF
V gene: TRBV5-1; J gene: TRBJ1-4; CDR3 protein: CASRLGTANEKLFF
V gene: TRBV5-1; J gene: TRBJ2-7; CDR3 protein: CASSPTGGPVEQYF
V gene: TRBV18; J gene: TRBJ1-2; CDR3 protein: CASSRGDRANYGYTF
V gene: TRBV4-1; J gene: TRBJ2-7; CDR3 protein: CASSQVEGRDEQYF
V gene: TRBV4-2; J gene: TRBJ1-4; CDR3 protein: CASSPPPQGTNEKLFF
V gene: TRBV10-3; J gene: TRBJ2-7; CDR3 protein: CAIRPSGTGGHEQYF
V gene: TRBV4-2; J gene: TRBJ1-3; CDR3 protein: CASSQDVLTGGRNTIYF
V gene: TRBV29-1; J gene: TRBJ2-7; CDR3 protein: CSVHARGSYEQYF
V gene: TRBV11-2; J gene: TRBJ2-1; CDR3 protein: CASSLLTGASYNEQFF
V gene: TRBV9; J gene: TRBJ2-7; CDR3 protein: CASSVGGSGYEQYF
V gene: TRBV19; J gene: TRBJ1-3; CDR3 protein: CATLSDFGNTIYF
V gene: TRBV6-4; J gene: TRBJ2-2; CDR3 protein: CASSGQLATGELFF
V gene: TRBV12-5; J gene: TRBJ1-5; CDR3 protein: CASGLADSHQPQHF
V gene: TRBV18; J gene: TRBJ2-4; CDR3 protein: CASSRTGLDIQYF
V gene: TRBV5-4; J gene: TRBJ2-7; CDR3 protein: CASSSFQGDEQYF